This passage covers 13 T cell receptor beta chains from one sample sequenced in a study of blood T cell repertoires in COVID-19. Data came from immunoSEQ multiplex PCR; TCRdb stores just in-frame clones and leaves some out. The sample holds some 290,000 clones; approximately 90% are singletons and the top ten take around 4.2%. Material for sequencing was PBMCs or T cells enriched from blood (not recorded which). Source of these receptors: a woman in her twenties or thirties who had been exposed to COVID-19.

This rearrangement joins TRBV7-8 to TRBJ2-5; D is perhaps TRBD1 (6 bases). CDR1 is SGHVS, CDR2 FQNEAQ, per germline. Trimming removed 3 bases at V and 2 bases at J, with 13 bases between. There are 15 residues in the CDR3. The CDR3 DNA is TGTGCCAGCAGCTTGGGGGCAGGGCAGCAAGAGACCCAGTACTTC. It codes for CASSLGAGQQETQYF.

The chain's CDR3 is CASSSGQGAANQPQHF. The CDR3 region has the DNA TGTGCCAGCAGTAGCGGACAGGGCGCAGCAAATCAGCCCCAGCATTTT. The chain employs TRBV25-1 and TRBJ1-5, with TRBD1 matching 8 bases. CDR1 is MGHDK, CDR2 SYGVNS, per germline. The CDR3 is made up of 16 amino acids. V trimming: 5 bases; J trimming: 4 bases; junction bases outside the gene matches: 10.

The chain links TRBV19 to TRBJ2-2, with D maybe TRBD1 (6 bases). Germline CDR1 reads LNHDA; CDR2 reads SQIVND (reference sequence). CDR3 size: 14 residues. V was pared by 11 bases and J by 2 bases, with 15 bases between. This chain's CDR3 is CAGGSGLNTGELFF. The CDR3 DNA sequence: TGTGCCGGGGGCTCGGGTCTCAACACCGGGGAGCTGTTTTTT.

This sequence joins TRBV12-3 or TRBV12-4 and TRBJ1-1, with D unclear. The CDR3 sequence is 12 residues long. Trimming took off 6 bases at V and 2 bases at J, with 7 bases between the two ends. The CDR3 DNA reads TGTGCCAGCAGCCCCCTTAACACTGAAGCTTTCTTT. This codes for CASSPLNTEAFF.

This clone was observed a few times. The chain's CDR3 is CAIRGLGQPKETQYF. The CDR3, as DNA: TGTGCCATCAGGGGGCTAGGACAGCCAAAAGAGACCCAGTACTTC. The chain couples TRBV10-3 to TRBJ2-5; possibly TRBD1 for D (6 bases). V was clipped by 6 bases and J by 3 bases, with 17 bases between them. This CDR3 spans 15 amino acids. Germline V gene lookup returns CDR1 ENHRY and CDR2 SYGVKD.

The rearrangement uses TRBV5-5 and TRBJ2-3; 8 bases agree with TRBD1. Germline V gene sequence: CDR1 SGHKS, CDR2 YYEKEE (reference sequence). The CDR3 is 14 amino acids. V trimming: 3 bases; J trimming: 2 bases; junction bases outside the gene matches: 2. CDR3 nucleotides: TGTGCCAGCAGCTCGCAGGGGGCCACAGATACGCAGTATTTT. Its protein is CASSSQGATDTQYF.

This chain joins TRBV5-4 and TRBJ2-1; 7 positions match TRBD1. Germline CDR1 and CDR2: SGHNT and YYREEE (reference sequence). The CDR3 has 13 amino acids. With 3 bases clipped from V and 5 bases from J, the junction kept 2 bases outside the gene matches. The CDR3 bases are TGTGCCAGCAGCTCCACAGGGGACAATGAGCAGTTCTTC. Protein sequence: CASSSTGDNEQFF. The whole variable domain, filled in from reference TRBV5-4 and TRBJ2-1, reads ETGVTQSPTHLIKTRGQQVTLRCSSQSGHNTVSWYQQALGQGPQFIFQYYREEENGRGNFPPRFSGLQFPNYSSELNVNALELDDSALYLCASSSTGDNEQFFGPGTRLTVL.

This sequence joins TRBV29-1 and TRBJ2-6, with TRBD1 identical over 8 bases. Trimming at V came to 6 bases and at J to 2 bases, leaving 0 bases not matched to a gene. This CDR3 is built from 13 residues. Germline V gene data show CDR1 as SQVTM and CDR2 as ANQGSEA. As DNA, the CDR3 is TGCAGCGTGACAGGGGCTGGGGCCAACGTCCTGACTTTC. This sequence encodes CSVTGAGANVLTF.

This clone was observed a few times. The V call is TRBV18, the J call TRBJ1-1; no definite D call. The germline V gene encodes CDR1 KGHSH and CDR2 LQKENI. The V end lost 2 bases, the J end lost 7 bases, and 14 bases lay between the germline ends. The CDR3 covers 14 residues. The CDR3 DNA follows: TGTGCCAGCTCACCAGGTCTCGCAGGTATTGAAGCTTTCTTT. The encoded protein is CASSPGLAGIEAFF.

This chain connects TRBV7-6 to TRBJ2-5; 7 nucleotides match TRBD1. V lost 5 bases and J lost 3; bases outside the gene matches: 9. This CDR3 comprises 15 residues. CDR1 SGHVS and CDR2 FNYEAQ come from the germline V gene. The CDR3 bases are TGTGCCAGCAGCCCGTCCGGGACAGAAGAAGAGACCCAGTACTTC. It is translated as CASSPSGTEEETQYF.

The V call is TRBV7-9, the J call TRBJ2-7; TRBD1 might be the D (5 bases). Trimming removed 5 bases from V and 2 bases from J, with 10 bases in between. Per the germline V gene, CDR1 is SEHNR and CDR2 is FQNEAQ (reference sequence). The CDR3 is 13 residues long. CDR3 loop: CASSQGGPYEQYF. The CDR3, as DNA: TGTGCCAGCAGCCAGGGTGGCCCCTACGAGCAGTACTTC. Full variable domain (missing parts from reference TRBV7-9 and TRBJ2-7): DTGVSQNPRHKITKRGQNVTFRCDPISEHNRLYWYRQTLGQGPEFLTYFQNEAQLEKSRLLSDRFSAERPKGSFSTLEIQRTEQGDSAMYLCASSQGGPYEQYFGPGTRLTVT.

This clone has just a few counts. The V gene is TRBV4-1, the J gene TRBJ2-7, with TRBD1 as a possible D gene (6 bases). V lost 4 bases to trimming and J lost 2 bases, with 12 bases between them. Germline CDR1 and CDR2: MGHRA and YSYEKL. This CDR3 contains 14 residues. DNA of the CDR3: TGCGCCAGCAGCCCGAGAGAGGGGGCCTACGAGCAGTACTTC. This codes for CASSPREGAYEQYF.

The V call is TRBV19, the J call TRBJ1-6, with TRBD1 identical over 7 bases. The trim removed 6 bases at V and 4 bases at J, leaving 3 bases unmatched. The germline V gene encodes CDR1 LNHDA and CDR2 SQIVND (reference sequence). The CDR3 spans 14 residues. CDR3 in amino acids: CASRGQNYNSPLHF. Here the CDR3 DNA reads TGTGCCAGTAGGGGACAGAATTATAATTCACCCCTCCACTTT.